These T cell receptor delta chains were read from a single sample in a study of Vδ1+ human thymocytes. TCRdb fed the multiplex PCR reads to CATT. The profile shows about 75,000 delta-chain clones, around 35% of them singletons. The sequenced sample was Vdelta1+ gamma-delta thymocytes from the thymus. The origin of the receptors is a boy younger than two who had congenital heart surgery. CDR3s include the opening cysteine and the closing phenylalanine or tryptophan. The D gene is left open where the match is weak. Rows may omit the clone size; those that give it use once, few, many or a size class.

TRDJ1,TRDV1,few,TRDD3,CALGERSSSYWGIHTDKLIF,TGTGCTCTTGGGGAAAGGTCCTCTTCGTACTGGGGGATACACACCGATAAACTCATCTTT
TRDJ1,TRDV2,NA,NA,CACDVLKADKLIF,TGTGCCTGTGACGTCCTGAAAGCCGATAAACTCATCTTT
TRDJ1,TRDV1,NA,TRDD3,CALGELWLPSRWGSWDTDKLIF,TGTGCTCTTGGGGAACTCTGGCTTCCCTCCCGCTGGGGGAGTTGGGACACCGATAAACTCATCTTT
TRDJ1,TRDV1,few,NA,CALGELKDKLIF,TGTGCTCTTGGGGAACTCAAGGATAAACTCATCTTT
TRDJ1,TRDV2,NA,TRDD3,CAWDTGGHLNPYTDKLIF,TGTGCCTGGGATACTGGGGGACACCTTAATCCGTACACCGATAAACTCATCTTT
TRDJ1,TRDV1,NA,NA,CALGELPRGPYTDKLIF,TGTGCTCTTGGGGAACTCCCTCGAGGTCCGTACACCGATAAACTCATCTTT
TRDJ1,TRDV1,NA,TRDD3,CALGEVGIRAKLIF,TGTGCTCTTGGGGAAGTGGGGATACGCGCTAAACTCATCTTT
TRDJ1,TRDV1,few,TRDD3,CALGKQIRPSLISGGLYTDKLIF,TGTGCTCTTGGGAAACAAATAAGGCCTTCCCTAATATCTGGGGGACTATACACCGATAAACTCATCTTT
TRDJ1,TRDV1,once,TRDD3,CALGESGLGDHWGIRRYTDKLIF,TGTGCTCTTGGGGAATCGGGGCTAGGTGACCACTGGGGGATACGCAGATACACCGATAAACTCATCTTT
TRDJ1,TRDV1,few,TRDD3,CALGECPFPSPAYDWGIGYTDKLIF,TGTGCTCTTGGGGAATGTCCCTTCCCTAGTCCAGCCTACGACTGGGGGATAGGCTACACCGATAAACTCATCTTT
TRDJ1,TRDV1,NA,NA,CALGDLPRTGLDEYTDKLIF,TGTGCTCTTGGGGATCTCCCTCGTACTGGGCTGGACGAGTACACCGATAAACTCATCTTT
TRDJ1,TRDV1,few,TRDD2,CALGGPAFLLVLFDKLIF,TGTGCTCTTGGGGGACCGGCCTTCCTCCTCGTGCTCTTCGATAAACTCATCTTT